This T cell receptor (beta chain) was recovered during a study of blood T cell repertoires in COVID-19. The CDR3 contains 14 residues. Unmatched junction bases numbered 2, after V lost 2 bases and J lost 4 bases. Germline CDR1 MNHEY, CDR2 SVGEGT. Generated by immunoSEQ multiplex PCR, the TCRdb table keeps only in-frame clones and is missing some. The sample lists around 260,000 clones, over 75% occurring once. The chain is built from TRBV6-2 or TRBV6-3 and TRBJ2-1; 7 nucleotides line up with TRBD2. This sequence originates from a human donor in a cohort sampled during active COVID-19. The sequenced sample was peripheral blood. This CDR3 is CASSYGGGYNEQFF. The CDR3 DNA is TGTGCCAGCAGTTACGGCGGGGGATACAATGAGCAGTTCTTC.